A selection of T cell receptor beta chains follows, all from one sample in a study of blood T cells in healthy people across ages. TCRdb redid the calling of the 5' RACE reads with MiXCR, one entry per CDR3 protein. The sample consists of roughly 1,300,000 distinct CDR3 sequences, roughly 64% of them appearing once. Sequenced sample: blood. The receptors stem from a man aged 18 to 29 in good health. Both conserved end residues are part of each CDR3. A D gene is named only where the DNA matches it firmly. Only some rows state a clone size, as once, few, many or a class for expanded clones.

CDR3nt: TGCGCCAGCAGCCAAGATCGGGGGGGAGACTACGAGCAGTACTTC; CDR3aa: CASSQDRGGDYEQYF; d_gene: TRBD2; j_gene: TRBJ2-7; len: 15; abundance: once; v_gene: TRBV4-1
CDR3nt: TGTGCCAGCACCACGAAGTGGAGAAGTGTCCAAGAGACCCAGTACTTC; CDR3aa: CASTTKWRSVQETQYF; d_gene: -; j_gene: TRBJ2-5; len: 16; abundance: -; v_gene: TRBV7-2
CDR3nt: TGTGCCAGCAGTTACCTGACTAGCGGGAGAGGTGAGCAGTTCTTC; CDR3aa: CASSYLTSGRGEQFF; d_gene: TRBD2; j_gene: TRBJ2-1; len: 15; abundance: -; v_gene: TRBV6-5
CDR3nt: TGTGCCAGCAGCTATGGGGAAGCAACTAATGAAAAACTGTTTTTT; CDR3aa: CASSYGEATNEKLFF; d_gene: -; j_gene: TRBJ1-4; len: 15; abundance: -; v_gene: TRBV7-9
CDR3nt: TGTGCCAGCAGTTTTTGGTGGGGGCAAGAGACCCAGTACTTC; CDR3aa: CASSFWWGQETQYF; d_gene: -; j_gene: TRBJ2-5; len: 14; abundance: -; v_gene: TRBV12-3/TRBV12-4
CDR3nt: TGTGCCAGCAGCCAGATTAGCGGGAGTGCTTACGAGCAGTACTTC; CDR3aa: CASSQISGSAYEQYF; d_gene: TRBD2; j_gene: TRBJ2-7; len: 15; abundance: few; v_gene: TRBV7-2
CDR3nt: TGTGCCAGCAGTTTATCTCCCCCTTCCGTGGCACACTCATTGAATGAGCAGTTCTTC; CDR3aa: CASSLSPPSVAHSLNEQFF; d_gene: -; j_gene: TRBJ2-1; len: 19; abundance: -; v_gene: TRBV27
CDR3nt: TGCGCCAGCAGCCAAGATACAGCCTACCAGTTAGAGACCCAGTACTTC; CDR3aa: CASSQDTAYQLETQYF; d_gene: -; j_gene: TRBJ2-5; len: 16; abundance: -; v_gene: TRBV4-1
CDR3nt: TGCGCCAGCAGCTTGGAGGGCAGGGCTTCACCCCTCCACTTT; CDR3aa: CASSLEGRASPLHF; d_gene: -; j_gene: TRBJ1-6; len: 14; abundance: -; v_gene: TRBV5-1
CDR3nt: TGTGCCAGCAGCTCACAGGGACAGTTCTATGGCTACACCTTC; CDR3aa: CASSSQGQFYGYTF; d_gene: TRBD1; j_gene: TRBJ1-2; len: 14; abundance: -; v_gene: TRBV7-9
CDR3nt: TGTGCCAGCAGTTGGGTCCCCGGGGAGCTGTTTTTT; CDR3aa: CASSWVPGELFF; d_gene: -; j_gene: TRBJ2-2; len: 12; abundance: -; v_gene: TRBV27
CDR3nt: TGCAGCGTTTTAGGTACTAGCGGGGTGGAGACCCAGTACTTC; CDR3aa: CSVLGTSGVETQYF; d_gene: TRBD2; j_gene: TRBJ2-5; len: 14; abundance: -; v_gene: TRBV29-1
CDR3nt: TGCAGCGCTAGGGACAGGGCAACCAAAAACATTCAGTACTTC; CDR3aa: CSARDRATKNIQYF; d_gene: TRBD1; j_gene: TRBJ2-4; len: 14; abundance: -; v_gene: TRBV29-1
CDR3nt: TGCAGCGTTGTTGTGGCTTCCCGACCCTACGAGCAGTACTTC; CDR3aa: CSVVVASRPYEQYF; d_gene: -; j_gene: TRBJ2-7; len: 14; abundance: -; v_gene: TRBV29-1
CDR3nt: TGTGCCAGCAGGACTAGCGTAATGGGGGAGCAGTACTTC; CDR3aa: CASRTSVMGEQYF; d_gene: TRBD2; j_gene: TRBJ2-7; len: 13; abundance: -; v_gene: TRBV2
CDR3nt: TGCAGTGCTTCGGACCCGAATTCACCCCTCCACTTT; CDR3aa: CSASDPNSPLHF; d_gene: -; j_gene: TRBJ1-6; len: 12; abundance: -; v_gene: TRBV20-1
CDR3nt: TGTGCCAGTTGCACAGGGGGGAATTCACCCCTCCACTTT; CDR3aa: CASCTGGNSPLHF; d_gene: TRBD1; j_gene: TRBJ1-6; len: 13; abundance: once; v_gene: TRBV12-3/TRBV12-4
CDR3nt: TGCAGCGTGGGCAGGGTAACCAACGAGCAGTACTTC; CDR3aa: CSVGRVTNEQYF; d_gene: -; j_gene: TRBJ2-7; len: 12; abundance: few; v_gene: TRBV29-1
CDR3nt: TGTGCCAGCAGCCACCGGGACGGCGGATACGAGCAGTACTTC; CDR3aa: CASSHRDGGYEQYF; d_gene: -; j_gene: TRBJ2-7; len: 14; abundance: -; v_gene: TRBV7-9
CDR3nt: TGTGCCAGCAGCCCCCAGGGCCCCGGTCTCTCTGGGGCCAACGTCCTGACTTTC; CDR3aa: CASSPQGPGLSGANVLTF; d_gene: -; j_gene: TRBJ2-6; len: 18; abundance: -; v_gene: TRBV9
CDR3nt: TGTGCCAGCAGCTCCCCTCGACAGGCTGGGGCCAACGTCCTGACTTTC; CDR3aa: CASSSPRQAGANVLTF; d_gene: -; j_gene: TRBJ2-6; len: 16; abundance: -; v_gene: TRBV5-5
CDR3nt: TGTGCCAGCAGTTTGGTTTGGGGGCGGGATACGCAGTATTTT; CDR3aa: CASSLVWGRDTQYF; d_gene: -; j_gene: TRBJ2-3; len: 14; abundance: -; v_gene: TRBV27
CDR3nt: TGCGCCAGCAGCCAAGTTAGTTCTAGCGGGAGGGGCTCCTACGAGCAGTACTTC; CDR3aa: CASSQVSSSGRGSYEQYF; d_gene: TRBD2; j_gene: TRBJ2-7; len: 18; abundance: -; v_gene: TRBV4-1
CDR3nt: TGTGTCAGCAAAACACAGGGAAGGTATACTGAAGCTTTCTTT; CDR3aa: CVSKTQGRYTEAFF; d_gene: -; j_gene: TRBJ1-1; len: 14; abundance: once; v_gene: TRBV6-1
CDR3nt: TGTGCCAGCAGGAGCCGGGACCGGAGCTCCTACGAGCAGTACTTC; CDR3aa: CASRSRDRSSYEQYF; d_gene: -; j_gene: TRBJ2-7; len: 15; abundance: -; v_gene: TRBV6-1
CDR3nt: TGTGCCAGCAGCCGAGCCGGGACACCAACTTACTATGGCTACACCTTC; CDR3aa: CASSRAGTPTYYGYTF; d_gene: -; j_gene: TRBJ1-2; len: 16; abundance: -; v_gene: TRBV3-1
CDR3nt: TGTGCCACCCACGATCGGGACAGGGGATTCTATGGCTACACCTTC; CDR3aa: CATHDRDRGFYGYTF; d_gene: TRBD1; j_gene: TRBJ1-2; len: 15; abundance: -; v_gene: TRBV6-1
CDR3nt: TGTGCCAGCAGCTTAGAGCGGAAGGATGAGCAGTTCTTC; CDR3aa: CASSLERKDEQFF; d_gene: -; j_gene: TRBJ2-1; len: 13; abundance: -; v_gene: TRBV13
CDR3nt: TGTGCCAGCAGCCAAGCCGGGACAGCCTTCGAAGAGTCCCAGTACTTC; CDR3aa: CASSQAGTAFEESQYF; d_gene: TRBD1; j_gene: TRBJ2-5; len: 16; abundance: -; v_gene: TRBV3-1
CDR3nt: TGTGCCAGCATATCGGGAACTCTCACAGATACGCAGTATTTT; CDR3aa: CASISGTLTDTQYF; d_gene: -; j_gene: TRBJ2-3; len: 14; abundance: -; v_gene: TRBV6-2/TRBV6-3
CDR3nt: TGTGCCAGCAGTGTACATCCGAACACTGAAGCTTTCTTT; CDR3aa: CASSVHPNTEAFF; d_gene: -; j_gene: TRBJ1-1; len: 13; abundance: few; v_gene: TRBV2
CDR3nt: TGCGCCAGCCATAGACACCCCTCCAGCTACGAGCAGTACTTC; CDR3aa: CASHRHPSSYEQYF; d_gene: -; j_gene: TRBJ2-7; len: 14; abundance: few; v_gene: TRBV5-1
CDR3nt: TGTGCCAGCAGCTTAGCGCCTGGACTACCCACCTACGAGCAGTACTTC; CDR3aa: CASSLAPGLPTYEQYF; d_gene: -; j_gene: TRBJ2-7; len: 16; abundance: few; v_gene: TRBV7-2
CDR3nt: TGTGCCAGCAGCTTACCCCCGGGACTAGTGGGCGAGCAGTACTTC; CDR3aa: CASSLPPGLVGEQYF; d_gene: TRBD2; j_gene: TRBJ2-7; len: 15; abundance: -; v_gene: TRBV5-5
CDR3nt: TGTGCCAGCAGTTTCCGCGAGGGCTTGAACACTGAAGCTTTCTTT; CDR3aa: CASSFREGLNTEAFF; d_gene: -; j_gene: TRBJ1-1; len: 15; abundance: -; v_gene: TRBV27
CDR3nt: TGTGCAAGCAGTTTTAGGACCGTCGGAATCACAGATACGCAGTATTTT; CDR3aa: CASSFRTVGITDTQYF; d_gene: -; j_gene: TRBJ2-3; len: 16; abundance: -; v_gene: TRBV12-3/TRBV12-4
CDR3nt: TGTGCCAGCAGTTTAAGTGCGGGAGGTAATTCACCCCTCCACTTT; CDR3aa: CASSLSAGGNSPLHF; d_gene: -; j_gene: TRBJ1-6; len: 15; abundance: -; v_gene: TRBV28
CDR3nt: TGTGCCAGCCGGAAGACAGCGAACACTGAAGCTTTCTTT; CDR3aa: CASRKTANTEAFF; d_gene: -; j_gene: TRBJ1-1; len: 13; abundance: -; v_gene: TRBV5-6
CDR3nt: TGTGCCAGCAGCTTTACAGGGTCCTACGAGCAGTACTTC; CDR3aa: CASSFTGSYEQYF; d_gene: -; j_gene: TRBJ2-7; len: 13; abundance: many; v_gene: TRBV5-1
CDR3nt: TGTGCCACTAGGGTCGATACGCAGTATTTT; CDR3aa: CATRVDTQYF; d_gene: -; j_gene: TRBJ2-3; len: 10; abundance: -; v_gene: TRBV7-9
CDR3nt: TGTGCCATCAGTCGGCTTGCGGGAGGGACAGATACGCAGTATTTT; CDR3aa: CAISRLAGGTDTQYF; d_gene: TRBD2; j_gene: TRBJ2-3; len: 15; abundance: -; v_gene: TRBV10-3
CDR3nt: TGTGCCAGCAGTTTCCTAACTAGCGGGGGGGCCGAAAGCACAGATACGCAGTATTTT; CDR3aa: CASSFLTSGGAESTDTQYF; d_gene: TRBD2; j_gene: TRBJ2-3; len: 19; abundance: few; v_gene: TRBV28
CDR3nt: TGTGCCACAAGGCAGGACAGGGGAGGGGGGACTGAAGCTTTCTTT; CDR3aa: CATRQDRGGGTEAFF; d_gene: TRBD1; j_gene: TRBJ1-1; len: 15; abundance: -; v_gene: TRBV27
CDR3nt: TGTGCCAGCAGCGGCCCTCGGGAAATAACTATCGGCTACACCTTC; CDR3aa: CASSGPREITIGYTF; d_gene: -; j_gene: TRBJ1-2; len: 15; abundance: -; v_gene: TRBV9
CDR3nt: TGTGCCAGCAGTTTTGGACAGAGAGACTATGGCTACACCTTC; CDR3aa: CASSFGQRDYGYTF; d_gene: -; j_gene: TRBJ1-2; len: 14; abundance: once; v_gene: TRBV27
CDR3nt: TGTGCCAGCACCCGGGCATTTACGGGAGGGCTCACGGCCGAGCAGTTCTTC; CDR3aa: CASTRAFTGGLTAEQFF; d_gene: TRBD2; j_gene: TRBJ2-1; len: 17; abundance: -; v_gene: TRBV6-6
CDR3nt: TGCAGTGCCGCCTTGCTAGCCGCCTACAATGAGCAGTTCTTC; CDR3aa: CSAALLAAYNEQFF; d_gene: -; j_gene: TRBJ2-1; len: 14; abundance: -; v_gene: TRBV20-1
CDR3nt: TGCAGCGTTGACCCCCCTAGCGGGGACTACAATGAGCAGTTCTTC; CDR3aa: CSVDPPSGDYNEQFF; d_gene: TRBD2; j_gene: TRBJ2-1; len: 15; abundance: few; v_gene: TRBV29-1
CDR3nt: TGCAGTGCTAAAGGGGTGCCAGATACGCAGTATTTT; CDR3aa: CSAKGVPDTQYF; d_gene: -; j_gene: TRBJ2-3; len: 12; abundance: -; v_gene: TRBV20-1
CDR3nt: TGTGCCAGCAGCTTAGGAGGGAGGGCCGTACAAGAGACCCAGTACTTC; CDR3aa: CASSLGGRAVQETQYF; d_gene: TRBD2; j_gene: TRBJ2-5; len: 16; abundance: -; v_gene: TRBV7-2
CDR3nt: TGTGCCAGCAGTCCCTTCGGAGCGGGAGATCGTACAGATACGCAGTATTTT; CDR3aa: CASSPFGAGDRTDTQYF; d_gene: TRBD2; j_gene: TRBJ2-3; len: 17; abundance: -; v_gene: TRBV6-1
CDR3nt: TGTGCCAGCAGTTTAGGGCAGGGGGCCCCGATAGATACGCAGTATTTT; CDR3aa: CASSLGQGAPIDTQYF; d_gene: TRBD1; j_gene: TRBJ2-3; len: 16; abundance: -; v_gene: TRBV27
CDR3nt: TGCAGTGCTAGACGGACAGGCTTTAGGACCCAGTACTTC; CDR3aa: CSARRTGFRTQYF; d_gene: TRBD1; j_gene: TRBJ2-5; len: 13; abundance: many; v_gene: TRBV20-1